Following are 21 T cell receptor beta chains from one sample sequenced in a study of CD8+ T cells in alopecia areata. Indicated treatment: oral pan-JAK inhibitor, 5-10 mg twice daily. Sequencing used cDNA as its template, made by extracting RNA and reverse transcribing it. Produced via immunoSEQ multiplex PCR; TCRdb's table is partial and in-frame only. The sample includes about 270,000 clones, approximately 60% of them seen just once. This sample comprised CD4+ T cells sorted from blood, obtained between weeks 51 and 54, from a patient treated with tofacitinib. These receptor sequences come from a human donor with alopecia areata.

The gene calls are TRBV5-6 and TRBJ2-3; no definite D call. Per the germline V gene, CDR1 is SGHDT and CDR2 is YYEEEE. This CDR3 spans 13 amino acids. Trimming took 4 bases from V and 2 from J, leaving 8 bases between them. CDR3 sequence: CASSPQFTDTQYF. The CDR3 DNA is TGTGCCAGCAGCCCCCAGTTCACAGATACGCAGTATTTT.

The CDR3 loop reads CSVTPGRGYTF. The CDR3 DNA reads TGCAGCGTTACCCCAGGCCGGGGCTACACCTTC. This chain connects TRBV29-1 to TRBJ1-2; D not certain. Germline CDR1 and CDR2: SQVTM and ANQGSEA. Trimming cost V 5 bases and J 8 bases, with 12 bases left between them. The CDR3 runs 11 residues.

V is TRBV28 and J is TRBJ2-5, with D tentatively TRBD1 (6 bases). This CDR3 has 16 residues. Germline-derived CDR1 and CDR2 are MDHEN and SYDVKM. The V and J ends lost 2 bases and 2 bases respectively, with 15 bases between them. The CDR3 loop is CASSLAVGQRQETQYF. In DNA form, the CDR3 reads TGTGCCAGCAGTTTAGCCGTAGGACAGAGACAAGAGACCCAGTACTTC.

The CDR3 DNA sequence: TGTGCCAGCAGCCCAGGAGGGACGGCCTACGAGCAGTACTTC. Encoded protein: CASSPGGTAYEQYF. This sequence joins TRBV7-8 and TRBJ2-7; D is possibly TRBD2 (6 bases). Germline lookup yields CDR1 SGHVS and CDR2 FQNEAQ. The CDR3 extends over 14 amino acids. With 5 bases removed from V and 2 bases from J, the gap between germline ends came to 13 bases.

This chain connects TRBV19 to TRBJ2-5; D is unresolved. The V end lost 9 bases, the J end lost 5 bases, and 16 bases lay between the germline ends. CDR1 is LNHDA, CDR2 SQIVND, per germline (reference sequence). This CDR3 contains 13 residues. CDR3 residues: CASSHQVRETQYF. CDR3 DNA: TGTGCCAGCAGCCACCAGGTCCGGGAGACCCAGTACTTC.

CDR3 in amino acids: CASSWTGRTEAFF. Written as DNA, the CDR3 is TGTGCCAGCAGCTGGACAGGGAGGACTGAAGCTTTCTTT. The rearrangement links TRBV7-2 to TRBJ1-1; 8 nucleotides line up with TRBD1. V lost 4 bases, J lost 5 bases, and 3 bases stayed unmatched. The CDR3 contains 13 residues. Germline V lookup: CDR1 SGHTA, CDR2 FQGNSA.

In this sample, this clone turned up a few times. The rearrangement links TRBV30 to TRBJ2-2; D is possibly TRBD1 or TRBD2 (5 bases each). V was clipped by 4 bases and J by 7 bases, with 10 bases between them. CDR3 length equals 12 residues. Germline V gene data show CDR1 as GTSNPN and CDR2 as SVGIG (reference sequence). The CDR3 loop is CAWTRGVGELFF. The CDR3 DNA sequence: TGTGCCTGGACTAGGGGAGTCGGGGAGCTGTTTTTT.

V and J are TRBV15 and TRBJ2-2; 8 bases agree with TRBD1. Trimming at V came to 1 base and at J to 6 bases, leaving 10 bases not matched to a gene. This CDR3 region has 17 residues. Germline CDR1 and CDR2: LNHNV and YYDKDF (reference sequence). Here the CDR3 reads CATSRGETGASAGELFF. The CDR3 bases are TGTGCCACCAGCAGAGGAGAGACAGGGGCATCGGCCGGGGAGCTGTTTTTT. The full variable domain, in which reference TRBV15 and TRBJ2-2 provide the parts outside the CDR3, is DAMVIQNPRYQVTQFGKPVTLSCSQTLNHNVMYWYQQKSSQAPKLLFHYYDKDFNNEADTPDNFQSRRPNTSFCFLDIRSPGLGDTAMYLCATSRGETGASAGELFFGEGSRLTVL.

The chain links TRBV18 to TRBJ2-7; the match to TRBD1 covers 10 bases. The CDR3 covers 14 residues. Germline trimming cut 6 bases from V and 7 bases from J; bases unmatched to any gene: 9. Germline CDR1 and CDR2: KGHSH and LQKENI. The CDR3 loop is CASSQGQGRPEQYF. CDR3 nucleotides: TGTGCCAGCTCGCAGGGACAGGGGAGGCCGGAGCAGTACTTC.

The V gene is TRBV30, the J gene TRBJ1-2; D is undetermined. The CDR3 is 13 residues long. Germline values: CDR1 GTSNPN, CDR2 SVGIG (reference sequence). Trimming cost V 3 bases and J 4 bases, with 12 bases left between them. CDR3 in DNA: TGTGCCTGGAGCCTGACTCGGGGCTATGGCTACACCTTC. Amino acid sequence: CAWSLTRGYGYTF.

Concerning this clone itself: This sample includes further DNA sequences coding for the same CDR3. The J gene is TRBJ1-3, the V gene TRBV29-1; D is undetermined. V lost 4 bases and J lost 4, with 11 bases in between. CDR1 and CDR2 (germline): SQVTM, ANQGSEA. The CDR3 consists of 13 residues. In DNA form, the CDR3 reads TGCAGCGTTGGCGTCAGCTCCGGAAACACCATATATTTT. Its protein is CSVGVSSGNTIYF.

In the case of this clone: Additional DNA sequences in this sample encode the identical CDR3. The chain joins TRBV5-1 to TRBJ1-1; D is uncertain. Germline loops: CDR1 SGHRS, CDR2 YFSETQ. This CDR3 is built from 14 residues. Trimming took off 0 bases at V and 1 base at J, with 7 bases between the two ends. CDR3 amino acids: CASSLVGENTEAFF. CDR3 DNA sequence: TGCGCCAGCAGCTTGGTGGGTGAGAACACTGAAGCTTTCTTT.

This chain connects TRBV9 to TRBJ2-3; D not resolved. The CDR3 totals 13 residues. The germline V gene has CDR1 SGDLS and CDR2 YYNGEE. Deletions cut 4 bases from V and 4 bases from J, with 10 bases between. The CDR3 protein is CASSSHGADTQYF. The CDR3 DNA sequence: TGTGCCAGCAGCTCGCATGGTGCAGATACGCAGTATTTT. The complete variable domain, with remaining parts taken from reference TRBV9 and TRBJ2-3, reads DSGVTQTPKHLITATGQRVTLRCSPRSGDLSVYWYQQSLDQGLQFLIQYYNGEERAKGNILERFSAQQFPDLHSELNLSSLELGDSALYFCASSSHGADTQYFGPGTRLTVL.

This chain connects TRBV27 to TRBJ1-4, with a tentative D call TRBD1 (6 bases). The CDR3 is 16 amino acids. The V gene's germline CDR1 is MNHEY and CDR2 SMNVEV (reference sequence). V was clipped by 5 bases and J by 3 bases, with 16 bases between them. The CDR3 here is CASSSRAGASNEKLFF. CDR3 sequence (DNA): TGTGCCAGCAGTAGCCGCGCGGGGGCGTCTAATGAAAAACTGTTTTTT.

J is TRBJ2-3 and V is TRBV2; D not resolved. Germline loops: CDR1 SNHLY, CDR2 FYNNEI. The CDR3 has 12 residues. Trimming cost V 2 bases and J 2 bases, with 2 bases left between them. In DNA, the CDR3 is TGTGCCAGCAGTGAACTCACAGATACGCAGTATTTT. Protein sequence: CASSELTDTQYF.

The chain has TRBV29-1 and TRBJ1-1; D not resolved. Germline CDR1 is SQVTM and CDR2 is ANQGSEA. Trimming left V 6 bases short and J 0 bases short, with 14 bases between. The CDR3 totals 14 residues. The CDR3 sequence is CSVPPPGMNTEAFF. The DNA for the CDR3 is TGCAGCGTCCCCCCCCCGGGCATGAACACTGAAGCTTTCTTT.

The chain is built from TRBV10-3 and TRBJ2-5; TRBD2 agrees at 9 bases. The CDR3 is 13 residues long. Trimming removed 9 bases from V and 2 bases from J; junction bases left unmatched: 4. Germline values: CDR1 ENHRY, CDR2 SYGVKD. CDR3 protein: CAIKTSGQETQYF. Written as DNA, the CDR3 is TGTGCCATTAAGACTAGCGGACAAGAGACCCAGTACTTC.

The rearrangement links TRBV18 to TRBJ1-2; D is undetermined. Looked up from germline, CDR1 is KGHSH and CDR2 is LQKENI. V was clipped by 3 bases and J by 5 bases, with 7 bases between them. This CDR3 is 12 amino acids long. The CDR3 loop reads CASSPEEYGYTF. The CDR3 DNA reads TGTGCCAGCTCACCCGAAGAATATGGCTACACCTTC. The full variable domain, rest sourced from reference TRBV18 and TRBJ1-2, is NAGVMQNPRHLVRRRGQEARLRCSPMKGHSHVYWYRQLPEEGLKFMVYLQKENIIDESGMPKERFSAEFPKEGPSILRIQQVVRGDSAAYFCASSPEEYGYTFGSGTRLTVV.

Worth noting for this clone: Other DNA sequences in the same sample also yield this CDR3. The CDR3 sequence: CSVARGQETQYF. CDR3 DNA sequence: TGCAGCGTTGCTCGGGGCCAAGAGACCCAGTACTTC. The chain recombines TRBV29-1 with TRBJ2-5, with D possibly TRBD2 on 5 matching bases. The CDR3 covers 12 residues. The germline gives CDR1 SQVTM, CDR2 ANQGSEA. V lost 4 bases to trimming and J lost 1 base, with 7 bases between them.

The V call is TRBV15, the J call TRBJ1-1; D is unresolved. From germline, CDR1 is LNHNV and CDR2 YYDKDF (reference sequence). The CDR3 consists of 15 residues. Trimming pared 0 bases from V and 4 bases from J, leaving 12 bases between. CDR3 bases: TGTGCCACCAGCAGAGAGGGAACAATCGGCACTGAAGCTTTCTTT. Translating gives CATSREGTIGTEAFF.

The rearrangement joins TRBV5-1 to TRBJ2-5, with D possibly TRBD1 on 5 matching bases. CDR3 size: 13 residues. The V end lost 0 bases, the J end lost 4 bases, and 7 bases lay between the germline ends. Germline CDR1 is SGHRS and CDR2 is YFSETQ. The chain's CDR3 is CASSLVRGETQYF. The CDR3, as DNA: TGCGCCAGCAGCTTGGTAAGGGGAGAGACCCAGTACTTC.